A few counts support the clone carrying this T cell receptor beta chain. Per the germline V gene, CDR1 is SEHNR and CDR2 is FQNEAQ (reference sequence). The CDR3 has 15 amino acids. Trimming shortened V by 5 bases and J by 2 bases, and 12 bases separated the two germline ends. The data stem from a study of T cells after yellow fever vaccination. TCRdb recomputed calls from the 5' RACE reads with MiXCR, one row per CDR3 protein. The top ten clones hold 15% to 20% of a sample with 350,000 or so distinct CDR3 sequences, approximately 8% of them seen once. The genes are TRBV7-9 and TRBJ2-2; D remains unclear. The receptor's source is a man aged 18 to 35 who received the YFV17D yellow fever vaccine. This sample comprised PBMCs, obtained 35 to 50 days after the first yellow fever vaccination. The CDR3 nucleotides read TGTGCCAGCAGCCCCTCGTTGGGAAACACCGGGGAGCTGTTTTTT. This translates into CASSPSLGNTGELFF.